This T cell receptor beta chain derives from a study of T-cell reconstitution after alpha-beta-depleted transplantation in children. Molecular barcoding with unique molecular identifiers was used for the TCRbeta library. TCRdb passed the PCR reads through MiXCR, listing each CDR3 protein once. The data contain some 240,000 distinct CDR3 sequences, about 8.8% of them seen just once; the ten biggest clones take up roughly 5.1%. This clonotype was detected ten times or more. With 5 bases clipped from V and 0 bases from J, the junction kept 17 bases outside the gene matches. Germline CDR1 reads DFQATT; CDR2 reads SNEGSKA (reference sequence). This CDR3 has 19 residues.

The V call is TRBV20-1, the J call TRBJ2-1; 9 nucleotides agree with TRBD1. This TCR was recovered from a human donor who donated a stem cell graft to a child with SCID. Here the sequenced sample was PBMCs from the stem cell graft donor, taken from the stem cell graft. Here the CDR3 DNA reads TGCAGTGCTTACCTGGGACAGGGTCGTTGGAGGAGCTCCTACAATGAGCAGTTCTTC. It specifies CSAYLGQGRWRSSYNEQFF.